What follows is one T cell receptor (beta chain) and its context. Trimming cost V 0 bases and J 4 bases; bases outside gene matches: 8. The CDR3 loop spans 17 amino acids. In germline, CDR1 is SGDLS, CDR2 YYNGEE. This sample is drawn from a study of T cells after posttransplantation cyclophosphamide. The protocol was immunoSEQ multiplex PCR, while the TCRdb copy is restricted to in-frame clones and leaves out a portion. The top ten clones hold roughly 15% of a sample with about 10,000 clones, roughly 80% of them seen once. Cyclophosphamide on days +3 and +4 followed busulfan-fludarabine conditioning and a marrow graft.

The TCR comes from a female patient in her 40s who received an allogeneic stem cell transplant from a related donor, was CMV-positive, and had no GVHD. Part of the T cell pool may stem from the graft donor. Sequencing used PBMCs, obtained just over 1,900 days after a stem cell transplant with posttransplant cyclophosphamide. The rearrangement joins TRBV9 to TRBJ2-3; 10 nucleotides agree with TRBD2. In DNA, the CDR3 is TGTGCCAGCAGCGTAGACCCCAGCGGGGGGGTTTCAGATACGCAGTATTTT. Translating gives CASSVDPSGGVSDTQYF.